The rows below give T cell receptor beta chains drawn from one sample of a study of shared clonotypes between healthy human individuals. The table came from immunoSEQ multiplex PCR; TCRdb's copy has only in-frame clones and leaves some out. This table holds 450,000 to 500,000 clones, approximately 84% found once. The sample taken for sequencing was PBMCs. Receptors were obtained from a woman aged 40 to 50 in good health. Some clones in this sample may be carry-over from other donors' samples. Each CDR3 is given with its conserved first and last residue. The D gene is left open where the match is weak. Clone size, where shown, is once, few, many, or a class for clones that have expanded.

CDR3nt,CDR3aa,abundance,j_gene,v_gene,d_gene
TGTGCCAGCAGTTACGGAGACAGGGACTATCAGCCCCAGCATTTT,CASSYGDRDYQPQHF,-,TRBJ1-5,TRBV6-6,TRBD1
TGTGCCAGTACGCTTACAGGGGAGAACACTGAAGCTTTCTTT,CASTLTGENTEAFF,-,TRBJ1-1,TRBV19,TRBD1
TGTGCCTGGAGAAAAGGTGGGGAGGATACGCAGTATTTT,CAWRKGGEDTQYF,-,TRBJ2-3,TRBV30,-
TGTGCCAGCAGTCGGTCTCGGACCTTCGGAGAGACCCAGTACTTC,CASSRSRTFGETQYF,once,TRBJ2-5,TRBV6-5,-
TGTGCCAGCAACCCAAGAGGGGGAAGACAGCCCCAGCATTTT,CASNPRGGRQPQHF,-,TRBJ1-5,TRBV2,-
TGTGCCAGCAGCCAACTAGCGGGAGGACGCACAGATACGCAGTATTTT,CASSQLAGGRTDTQYF,once,TRBJ2-3,TRBV7-9,TRBD2
TGTGCCAGCAGCTTGGTTGGGAGCTCCTACGAGCAGTACTTC,CASSLVGSSYEQYF,-,TRBJ2-7,TRBV5-5,-
TGTGCCAGCAGCTTACTAGCGGGCATTACTAGCACAGATACGCAGTATTTT,CASSLLAGITSTDTQYF,many,TRBJ2-3,TRBV5-8,TRBD2
TGTGCCAGCAGCAACAGACAGGGACAAGAGACCCAGTACTTC,CASSNRQGQETQYF,-,TRBJ2-5,TRBV5-4,TRBD1
TGTGCCAGCAGCTTAGCGGTGTTGGAGCAGTACTTC,CASSLAVLEQYF,-,TRBJ2-7,TRBV7-2,-
TGTGCCAGCAGTTCAGGGACCGATCAGCCCCAGCATTTT,CASSSGTDQPQHF,-,TRBJ1-5,TRBV28,-
TGTGCCTGGAGTGCCGGGACTAGCGGGACCTACGAGCAGTACTTC,CAWSAGTSGTYEQYF,-,TRBJ2-7,TRBV30,TRBD2
TGCGCCAGCAGCTGGACGGGACTTAGCAATCAGCCCCAGCATTTT,CASSWTGLSNQPQHF,-,TRBJ1-5,TRBV5-1,-
TGTGCCAGCAGCGTGAACACCGGGGAGCTGTTTTTT,CASSVNTGELFF,-,TRBJ2-2,TRBV9,-
TGTGCCAGCAGCTTAGGTGGGCGGACTAGCGGGGTTGTCCAAGAGACCCAGTACTTC,CASSLGGRTSGVVQETQYF,-,TRBJ2-5,TRBV4-2,TRBD2